The 30 T cell receptor beta chains reported below all come from one sample, sequenced in a study of early T cells in non-severe SARS-CoV-2 infection. In TCRdb, the 5' RACE reads were re-called with MiXCR into one record per CDR3 protein. The sample includes some 110,000 distinct CDR3 sequences, about 15% seen only once; the top ten take just over 20%. Sequencing was carried out using whole blood. The source of these receptors is an adult who was a healthcare worker with PCR-confirmed SARS-CoV-2 infection or an uninfected control (not recorded which).

This clonotype was observed a few times. The chain recombines TRBV15 with TRBJ2-3; D is possibly TRBD2 (5 bases). There are 14 residues in the CDR3. Between the trimmed V and J ends, which lost 4 bases and 2 bases, there was a span of 10 bases. Looked up from germline, CDR1 is LNHNV and CDR2 is YYDKDF (reference sequence). The CDR3, as DNA: TGTGCCACCAGCACAGGACTGTTCACAGATACGCAGTATTTT. Encoded protein: CATSTGLFTDTQYF.

This chain joins TRBV5-1 and TRBJ2-2, with D tentatively TRBD1 or TRBD2 (6 bases each). The V end was cut by 3 bases, the J end by 7 bases, with 10 bases between. This CDR3 is 13 amino acids long. The germline V gene has CDR1 SGHRS and CDR2 YFSETQ. CDR3 region: CASSSGGGGELFF. In DNA form, the CDR3 reads TGCGCCAGCAGCTCCGGGGGCGGCGGGGAGCTGTTTTTT.

The chain uses TRBV5-1 and TRBJ2-7, with a possible D match to TRBD1 (6 bases). This CDR3 has 14 amino acids. Trimming took off 0 bases at V and 4 bases at J, with 11 bases between the two ends. Germline CDR1 and CDR2: SGHRS and YFSETQ. In DNA, the CDR3 is TGCGCCAGCAGCTTGGGGACAGAGAATTACGAGCAGTACTTC. It translates to CASSLGTENYEQYF.

J is TRBJ1-5 and V is TRBV7-9; the D is unclear. CDR1 and CDR2 (germline): SEHNR, FQNEAQ (reference sequence). Trimming removed 5 bases at V and 1 base at J, with 12 bases between. The length of the CDR3 is 15 residues. DNA of the CDR3: TGTGCCAGCAGCCCGGGCTCTGAGAGCAATCAGCCCCAGCATTTT. This translates into CASSPGSESNQPQHF.

This chain uses TRBV7-9 with TRBJ2-1; a weak D match, TRBD1 (6 bases). The CDR3 is 12 residues long. Trimming removed 7 bases at V and 6 bases at J, with 10 bases between. Germline values: CDR1 SEHNR, CDR2 FQNEAQ (reference sequence). CDR3 amino acids: CASNQGRNEQFF. CDR3 coding DNA: TGTGCCAGCAACCAGGGGCGCAATGAGCAGTTCTTC.

This clonotype was counted a few times. The V call is TRBV11-2, the J call TRBJ2-7; the match to TRBD2 covers 13 bases. Per the germline V gene, CDR1 is SGHAT and CDR2 is FQNNGV. This CDR3 comprises 15 residues. The trim removed 4 bases at V and 5 bases at J, leaving 5 bases unmatched. Written as DNA, the CDR3 is TGTGCCAGCAGCTACATGACTAGCGGGGGGAACGAGCAGTACTTC. Its translation: CASSYMTSGGNEQYF.

This clonotype has a handful of counts. A read error may account for a junction end that differs from germline. CDR3 bases: TGCAGTGCCAGAGCGGGGGAGATCACAGATACGCAGTATTTT. Translation gives CSARAGEITDTQYF. The V and J genes are TRBV20-1 and TRBJ2-3; TRBD2 agrees at 8 bases. Per germline, CDR1 DFQATT and CDR2 SNEGSKA (reference sequence). The CDR3 extends over 14 amino acids.

This clonotype showed up many times. V and J are TRBV9 and TRBJ2-7; TRBD1 aligns across 10 bases. With V trimmed by 4 bases and J by 2 bases, 3 bases remained unmatched. CDR1 and CDR2 from the germline V gene are SGDLS and YYNGEE. This CDR3 region has 14 residues. CDR3 protein: CASSLGQGTYEQYF. The CDR3 coding sequence is TGTGCCAGCAGCTTGGGACAGGGGACCTACGAGCAGTACTTC.

The sample holds many counts of this clonotype. The rearrangement joins TRBV24-1 to TRBJ2-3, with 10 nucleotides matching TRBD2. Germline CDR1 and CDR2: KGHDR and SFDVKD. V gave up 4 bases and J gave up 5 bases; unmatched junction bases: 2. This CDR3 spans 14 amino acids. The DNA of the CDR3 is TGTGCCACCAGTGAAGCGGGGGGGAGAGATACGCAGTATTTT. It specifies CATSEAGGRDTQYF.

This clonotype was picked up many times. The chain combines TRBV27 with TRBJ2-1; TRBD2 agrees at 10 bases. Looked up from germline, CDR1 is MNHEY and CDR2 is SMNVEV (reference sequence). The length of the CDR3 is 11 residues. With V trimmed by 9 bases and J by 9 bases, 2 bases remained unmatched. The CDR3 spells CASLAGAEQFF. The CDR3 nucleotides read TGTGCCAGTCTAGCGGGGGCTGAGCAGTTCTTC.

This clonotype showed up many times. In DNA, the CDR3 is TGCGCCAGCAGCGCCGACATACGCAACACTGAAGCTTTCTTT. Translating gives CASSADIRNTEAFF. The rearrangement uses TRBV5-1 and TRBJ1-1; D uncertain. Trimming pared 4 bases from V and 2 bases from J, leaving 12 bases between. The CDR3 totals 14 residues. Germline V gene data show CDR1 as SGHRS and CDR2 as YFSETQ. The whole variable domain, filled in from reference TRBV5-1 and TRBJ1-1, reads KAGVTQTPRYLIKTRGQQVTLSCSPISGHRSVSWYQQTPGQGLQFLFEYFSETQRNKGNFPGRFSGRQFSNSRSEMNVSTLELGDSALYLCASSADIRNTEAFFGQGTRLTVV.

The gene calls are TRBV12-3 or TRBV12-4 and TRBJ2-5, with D hard to call. The CDR3 runs to 12 residues. The ends were cut back, 4 bases at V and 5 bases at J, with 8 bases in the middle. The DNA of the CDR3 is TGTGCCAGCAGTTCTTGGTTGGAGACCCAGTACTTC. Translating it yields CASSSWLETQYF.

The J gene is TRBJ1-1, the V gene TRBV13; D is undetermined. This CDR3 region has 15 residues. The germline gives CDR1 PRHDT, CDR2 FYEKMQ (reference sequence). Trimming took 4 bases from V and 2 from J, leaving 14 bases between them. The chain's CDR3 is CASSSPPPGNTEAFF. DNA for the CDR3: TGTGCCAGCAGCTCTCCCCCGCCGGGAAACACTGAAGCTTTCTTT.

The chain links TRBV12-5 to TRBJ2-3; the match to TRBD2 covers 9 bases. Germline V gene lookup returns CDR1 LGHNT and CDR2 FRNRAP. V gave up 3 bases and J gave up 3 bases; unmatched junction bases: 10. The CDR3 consists of 17 residues. CDR3 protein: CASGLELAGGATDTQYF. The CDR3 coding sequence is TGTGCTAGTGGTTTAGAACTAGCGGGTGGGGCTACAGATACGCAGTATTTT.

The CDR3 nucleotides are TGTGCCAGCAGCCCCATGCGGCACACAGATACGCAGTATTTT. Protein: CASSPMRHTDTQYF. This chain connects TRBV14 to TRBJ2-3; unclear D gene. Germline loops: CDR1 SGHDN, CDR2 FVKESK. V shed 4 bases and J shed 2 bases, with 10 bases lying between them. The CDR3 contains 14 residues.

This clonotype was detected only a few times. V gene TRBV12-3 or TRBV12-4 combines with J gene TRBJ2-7; no clear D. The CDR3 has 12 residues. V was shortened by 5 bases and J by 7 bases, with 12 bases between the two germline ends. The CDR3 region has the DNA TGTGCCAGCAGTCTGTGGACCCGAGAGCAGTACTTC. Protein: CASSLWTREQYF.

Here the CDR3 DNA reads TGTGCCAGTAGTGTGGGACTAGCGGGGACTCAGTACTTC. Translating gives CASSVGLAGTQYF. J is TRBJ2-4 and V is TRBV19, with 13 nucleotides matching TRBD2. Germline CDR1 reads LNHDA; CDR2 reads SQIVND (reference sequence). V trimming: 5 bases; J trimming: 12 bases; junction bases outside the gene matches: 4. The CDR3 spans 13 residues. Variable domain in full (rest from reference TRBV19 and TRBJ2-4): DGGITQSPKYLFRKEGQNVTLSCEQNLNHDAMYWYRQDPGQGLRLIYYSQIVNDFQKGDIAEGYSVSREKKESFPLTVTSAQKNPTAFYLCASSVGLAGTQYFGAGTRLSVL.

This chain uses TRBV7-3 with TRBJ2-1; 14 bases agree with TRBD2. There are 15 residues in the CDR3. Germline assignment: CDR1 SGHTA and CDR2 FQGTGA. With V trimmed by 4 bases and J by 11 bases, 7 bases remained unmatched. The CDR3 loop reads CASSSLGLAGEKQFF. As DNA, the CDR3 is TGTGCCAGCAGCTCCTTGGGACTAGCGGGGGAAAAGCAGTTCTTC.

The sample holds a few counts of this clonotype. This chain links TRBV2 with TRBJ1-6; weak D call: TRBD1 (6 bases). Trimming left V 5 bases short and J 10 bases short, with 18 bases between. In germline, CDR1 is SNHLY, CDR2 FYNNEI. CDR3 length equals 15 residues. CDR3 sequence (DNA): TGTGCCAGCAGTAAAGACAGGCCCCGCATATCACCCCTCCACTTT. As protein: CASSKDRPRISPLHF.

The V and J genes are TRBV12-3 or TRBV12-4 and TRBJ1-4; D is perhaps TRBD1 (6 bases). The CDR3 is 16 residues long. With 6 bases removed from V and 0 bases from J, the gap between germline ends came to 14 bases. CDR3 loop: CASSLRRTATNEKLFF. CDR3 sequence (DNA): TGTGCCAGCAGCCTACGGCGGACAGCAACTAATGAAAAACTGTTTTTT.

As to this clonotype: Just one base apart from a much larger clone, this may be a read error. The conserved closing phenylalanine or tryptophan is absent in this CDR3, likely reflecting a read error. The genes are TRBV19 and TRBJ1-4; 7 bases line up with TRBD1. The V gene end was trimmed by 3 bases and the J gene end by 3 bases; junction bases not matched to a gene: 1. Per germline, CDR1 LNHDA and CDR2 SQIVND (reference sequence). The CDR3 length is 14 residues. This chain's CDR3 is CASSITGANEKLFS. The CDR3 DNA sequence: TGTGCCAGTAGTATCACAGGGGCTAATGAAAAACTGTTTTCT.

The V gene is TRBV11-2, the J gene TRBJ1-4, with D unclear. Between the trimmed V and J ends, which lost 8 bases and 7 bases, there was a span of 11 bases. The germline V gene encodes CDR1 SGHAT and CDR2 FQNNGV. CDR3 length: 12 residues. The CDR3 region is CASSLAAEKLFF. The CDR3 DNA is TGTGCCAGCTCCCTAGCGGCTGAAAAACTGTTTTTT.

This clonotype appeared many times. The chain is built from TRBV20-1 and TRBJ1-3; possibly TRBD1 for D (5 bases). CDR1 is DFQATT, CDR2 SNEGSKA, per germline (reference sequence). The CDR3 has 13 residues. V lost 5 bases, J lost 4 bases, and 12 bases lay in between. CDR3 DNA sequence: TGCAGTGCTCTCGGACATCGAGGAAACACCATATATTTT. It translates to CSALGHRGNTIYF.

The V call is TRBV7-9, the J call TRBJ2-1, with D uncertain. Trimming stripped 5 bases from V and 0 bases from J, with 11 bases between. Germline CDR1 reads SEHNR; CDR2 reads FQNEAQ (reference sequence). There are 15 residues in the CDR3. The CDR3 region has the DNA TGTGCCAGCAGCGTCGGAAGGAGCTCCTACAATGAGCAGTTCTTC. It specifies CASSVGRSSYNEQFF.

The rearrangement joins TRBV20-1 to TRBJ1-1; maybe TRBD1 (6 bases). CDR1 DFQATT and CDR2 SNEGSKA come from the germline V gene (reference sequence). The CDR3 is 13 amino acids. Trimming removed 6 bases from V and 1 base from J, with 12 bases in between. CDR3 loop: CSAPTGTNTEAFF. DNA of the CDR3: TGCAGTGCCCCGACAGGCACGAACACTGAAGCTTTCTTT.

This chain connects TRBV9 to TRBJ2-4; 10 bases line up with TRBD2. CDR3 length equals 16 residues. Germline V gene sequence: CDR1 SGDLS, CDR2 YYNGEE. V lost 4 bases, J lost 8 bases, and 12 bases stayed unmatched. DNA of the CDR3: TGTGCCAGCAGCCCCCAGGGAGCGGGGGGGGGTTACATTCAGTACTTC. It codes for CASSPQGAGGGYIQYF.

Only a few counts were recorded for this clonotype. The chain links TRBV5-1 to TRBJ2-1; D is undetermined. The germline CDR1 and CDR2 sequences are SGHRS and YFSETQ. Trimming pared 0 bases from V and 8 bases from J, leaving 6 bases between. This CDR3 has 12 amino acids. DNA of the CDR3: TGCGCCAGCAGCTTGGAAGGGTATGAGCAGTTCTTC. Its protein product is CASSLEGYEQFF.

In DNA form, the CDR3 reads TGCGCCAGCAGCTTGGTAGCTGGGAGCACTGAAGCTTTCTTT. This codes for CASSLVAGSTEAFF. V is TRBV5-1 and J is TRBJ1-1; D gene ambiguous. The CDR3 sequence is 14 residues long. CDR1 is SGHRS and CDR2 is YFSETQ in the germline V gene. The V end lost 0 bases, the J end lost 4 bases, and 10 bases lay between the germline ends. The full variable domain, completed using reference TRBV5-1 and TRBJ1-1, is KAGVTQTPRYLIKTRGQQVTLSCSPISGHRSVSWYQQTPGQGLQFLFEYFSETQRNKGNFPGRFSGRQFSNSRSEMNVSTLELGDSALYLCASSLVAGSTEAFFGQGTRLTVV.

This clonotype was detected once. The chain links TRBV19 to TRBJ1-1; D is possibly TRBD1 (6 bases). There are 14 residues in the CDR3. CDR1 and CDR2 from the germline V gene are LNHDA and SQIVND (reference sequence). Trimming stripped 9 bases from V and 6 bases from J, with 20 bases between. Here the CDR3 reads CASKTTGFGAEAFF. The DNA for the CDR3 is TGTGCCAGCAAGACTACAGGGTTCGGGGCTGAAGCTTTCTTT. The variable domain in full, completed from reference TRBV19 and TRBJ1-1, reads DGGITQSPKYLFRKEGQNVTLSCEQNLNHDAMYWYRQDPGQGLRLIYYSQIVNDFQKGDIAEGYSVSREKKESFPLTVTSAQKNPTAFYLCASKTTGFGAEAFFGQGTRLTVV.

Turning to this clonotype: This may come from a read error, since a much larger clone is one base off. The chain is built from TRBV11-3 and TRBJ2-1; no clear D. The CDR3 loop spans 11 amino acids. Per germline, CDR1 SGHNT and CDR2 YENEEA. V was cut by 5 bases and J by 4 bases, with 3 bases left in between. The CDR3 bases are TGTGCCAGCAGCCATTACAATGAGCAGTTCTTC. Translated, it gives CASSHYNEQFF.